This T cell receptor beta chain was identified during a study of OX40 agonist ivuxolimab in advanced cancers. Across the study: Ivuxolimab, an agonist antibody against OX40 (CD134), was given to patients. Dose-escalation patients' cancers were hepatocellular carcinoma, melanoma, renal cell or head and neck cancer. A male proportion of under 90% was recorded, with mean age 60 years and range roughly 23 to 79. Prior therapy, whether anti-PD-1, anti-PD-L1 or anti-CTLA-4, was allowed, and roughly 40% had some.

Produced via immunoSEQ multiplex PCR; TCRdb's table is partial and in-frame only. The data show around 66,000 clones, 86% seen once. CDR1 is SNHLY and CDR2 is FYNNEI in the germline V gene. Germline trimming cut 8 bases from V and 7 bases from J; bases unmatched to any gene: 6. This CDR3 is built from 13 residues. The TCR comes from an adult with an advanced solid tumor such as melanoma, head and neck, liver or kidney cancer. Sequenced material: CD4+ or CD8+ T cells sorted from blood, taken in a trial of the OX40 agonist ivuxolimab. The chain links TRBV2 to TRBJ2-7; 12 nucleotides line up with TRBD2. CDR3 DNA: TGTGCCAGCCACCGACTAGCGGGAGAAGAGCAGTACTTC. It specifies CASHRLAGEEQYF.